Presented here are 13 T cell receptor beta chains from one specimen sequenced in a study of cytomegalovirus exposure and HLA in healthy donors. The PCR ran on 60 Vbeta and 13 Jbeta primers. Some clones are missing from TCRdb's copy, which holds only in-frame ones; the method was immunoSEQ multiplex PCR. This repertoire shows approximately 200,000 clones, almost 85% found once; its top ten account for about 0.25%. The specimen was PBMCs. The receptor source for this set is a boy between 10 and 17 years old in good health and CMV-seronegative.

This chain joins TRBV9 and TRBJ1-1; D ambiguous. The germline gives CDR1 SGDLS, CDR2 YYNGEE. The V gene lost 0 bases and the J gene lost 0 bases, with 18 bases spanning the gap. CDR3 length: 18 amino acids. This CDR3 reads CASSVGNLAGGVNTEAFF. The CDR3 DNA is TGTGCCAGCAGCGTAGGAAATTTGGCAGGAGGAGTGAACACTGAAGCTTTCTTT.

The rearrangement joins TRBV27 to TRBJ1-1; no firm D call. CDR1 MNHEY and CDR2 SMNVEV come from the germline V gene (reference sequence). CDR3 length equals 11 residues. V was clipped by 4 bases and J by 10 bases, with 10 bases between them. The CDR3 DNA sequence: TGTGCCAGCAGTTCACGGGGAGCAGCTTTCTTT. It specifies CASSSRGAAFF.

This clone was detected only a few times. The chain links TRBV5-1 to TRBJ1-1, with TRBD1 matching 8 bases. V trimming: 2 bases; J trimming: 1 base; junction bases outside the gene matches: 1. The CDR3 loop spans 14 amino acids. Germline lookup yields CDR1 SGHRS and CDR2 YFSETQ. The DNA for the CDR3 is TGCGCCAGCAGCTTCGGACAGGGGAACACTGAAGCTTTCTTT. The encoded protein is CASSFGQGNTEAFF.

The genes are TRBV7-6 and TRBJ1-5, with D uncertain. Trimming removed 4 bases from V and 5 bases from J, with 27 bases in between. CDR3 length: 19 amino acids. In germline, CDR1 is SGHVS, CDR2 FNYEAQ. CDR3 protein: CASSSAHEGASDPDQPQHF. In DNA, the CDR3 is TGTGCCAGCAGCTCCGCCCATGAGGGTGCATCAGACCCCGATCAGCCCCAGCATTTT.

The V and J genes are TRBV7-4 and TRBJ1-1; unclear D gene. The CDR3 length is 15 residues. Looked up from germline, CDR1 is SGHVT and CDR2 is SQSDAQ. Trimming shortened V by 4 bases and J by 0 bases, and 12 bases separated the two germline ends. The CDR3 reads CASSWTGRMNTEAFF. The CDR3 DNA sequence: TGTGCCAGCAGCTGGACCGGGAGAATGAACACTGAAGCTTTCTTT.

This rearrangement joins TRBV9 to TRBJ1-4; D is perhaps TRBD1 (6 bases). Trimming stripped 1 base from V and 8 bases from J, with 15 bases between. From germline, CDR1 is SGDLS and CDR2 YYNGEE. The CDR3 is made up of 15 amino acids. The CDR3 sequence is CASSVQTGVGEKLFF. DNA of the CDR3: TGTGCCAGCAGCGTACAGACAGGCGTAGGCGAAAAACTGTTTTTT.

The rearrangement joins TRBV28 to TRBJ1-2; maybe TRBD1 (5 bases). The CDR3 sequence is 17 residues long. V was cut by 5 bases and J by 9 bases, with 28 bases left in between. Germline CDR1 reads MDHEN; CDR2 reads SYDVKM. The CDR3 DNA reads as TGTGCCAGCAGTCTCCGTGTCGGGCGCCGGATAGCGGGACGCTACACCTTC. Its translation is CASSLRVGRRIAGRYTF.

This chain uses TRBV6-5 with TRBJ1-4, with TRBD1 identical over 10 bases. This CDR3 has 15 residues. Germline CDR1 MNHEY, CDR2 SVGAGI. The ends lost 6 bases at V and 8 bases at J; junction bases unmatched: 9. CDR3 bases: TGTGCCAGCAGCCCCACGGGACAGGGGAACGAAAAACTGTTTTTT. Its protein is CASSPTGQGNEKLFF.

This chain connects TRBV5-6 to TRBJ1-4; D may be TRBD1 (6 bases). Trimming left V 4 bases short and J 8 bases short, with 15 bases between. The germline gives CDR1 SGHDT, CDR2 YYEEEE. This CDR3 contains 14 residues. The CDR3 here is CASSADSISEKLFF. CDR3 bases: TGTGCCAGCAGCGCGGACAGTATATCGGAAAAACTGTTTTTT. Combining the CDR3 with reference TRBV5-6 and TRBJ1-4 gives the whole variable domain DAGVTQSPTHLIKTRGQQVTLRCSPKSGHDTVSWYQQALGQGPQFIFQYYEEEERQRGNFPDRFSGHQFPNYSSELNVNALLLGDSALYLCASSADSISEKLFFGSGTQLSVL.

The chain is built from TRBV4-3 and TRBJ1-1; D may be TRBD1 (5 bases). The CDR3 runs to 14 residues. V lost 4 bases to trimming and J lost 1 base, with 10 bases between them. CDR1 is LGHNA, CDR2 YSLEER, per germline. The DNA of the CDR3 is TGCGCCAGCAGCCCGGGACTTCAGAACACTGAAGCTTTCTTT. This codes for CASSPGLQNTEAFF.

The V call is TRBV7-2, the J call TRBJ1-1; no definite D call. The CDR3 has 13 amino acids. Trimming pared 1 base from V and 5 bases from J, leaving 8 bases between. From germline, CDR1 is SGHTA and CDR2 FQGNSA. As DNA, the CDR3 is TGTGCCAGCAGCTTAGGGAGTTGGACTGAAGCTTTCTTT. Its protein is CASSLGSWTEAFF.

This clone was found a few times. CDR3 sequence: CASTPRQGVGEKLFF. For the CDR3, the DNA is TGTGCCAGTACCCCCCGACAGGGGGTAGGCGAAAAACTGTTTTTT. This sequence joins TRBV19 and TRBJ1-4; 9 bases match TRBD1. The V gene's germline CDR1 is LNHDA and CDR2 SQIVND (reference sequence). This CDR3 has 15 residues. With 7 bases clipped from V and 8 bases from J, the junction kept 11 bases outside the gene matches.

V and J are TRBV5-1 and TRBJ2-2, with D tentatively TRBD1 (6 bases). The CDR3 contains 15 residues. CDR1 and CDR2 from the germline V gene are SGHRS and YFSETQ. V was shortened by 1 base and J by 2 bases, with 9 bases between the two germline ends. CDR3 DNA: TGCGCCAGCAGCTTGCCAGGGGTAAACACCGGGGAGCTGTTTTTT. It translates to CASSLPGVNTGELFF.